The present T cell receptor beta chain was sequenced within a study of long-term antiretroviral therapy in people with HIV (dated by TCRdb to the early 2020s). General notes on the study: The earliest samples were collected approximately a decade before the 2015 WHO recommendation for immediate ART, a period when ART was typically delayed until CD4 counts fell. A retrospective serial study tested whether changes in peripheral blood TRB repertoire composition and diversity were associated with ART initiation and durable HIV suppression. A total of over 150 cryopreserved PBMC samples came from a few dozen adults with confirmed HIV infection and were collected serially over a mean of about 6 years (range 1-12). Of the 30 to 35 participants with HIV, roughly 10 were female. Test extractions of a monoclonal T-cell line alongside under 35 polyclonal samples showed no cross-contamination during QIAcube processing.

General findings and caveats noted by the study authors: Because cell numbers in pre-ART samples were limited, unsorted PBMC were profiled instead of sorted CD4+ and CD8+ T cells. Compared with controls, HIV repertoires had narrower CDR3 length ranges, and the network structure pointed to an antigen-experienced repertoire that shifted only slightly toward naive after ART. Owing to limited PBMC availability, only the TCR beta chain was sequenced, without alpha chain pairing. The samples span the years 2004 to 2017, and the ART regimens used at that time may not be as effective as current regimens. Starting ART was linked to a significant rise in TRB diversity, yet even after long-term ART the diversity remained significantly lower than in transplant donor controls. At every time point, the repertoire was dominated by expanded TRB clones first identified before ART initiation, although this dominance fluctuated and, in many PLHIV, declined after ART. No data were available on ART adherence, viral resistance or therapy changes, limiting inferences about post-ART repertoire changes.

Regarding this clone: Its cognate antigen has yet to be identified. The sample holds no much larger clone one base away, and base qualities are not on file.

From the germline V gene (reference sequence), CDR1 is MNHNY and CDR2 is SVGAGI. Clipping removes 1 base from V and 6 bases from J, with 3 as the unmatched junction base count. Counted from cysteine to phenylalanine, this CDR3 has 15 amino acids. The sequence is cut down to CDR3 DNA, 45 bases in frame from base 1. Participants were included only if at least one PBMC sample before ART initiation and at least two post-ART samples were available. Every participant with HIV received treatment in the United States of America. Cryopreserved samples of 1-10 million PBMC were thawed and washed before DNA extraction. At the time of the earliest PBMC sample for each participant with HIV, ages ranged from roughly 23 to 60 years. Per participant, PBMC samples came from 1-4 timepoints prior to ART initiation and 2-8 timepoints following ART initiation, for a median of 7 samples. For every participant, serial HIV viral load, CD4+ T-cell count, ART history and demographic data were obtained. Genomic DNA was extracted from unsorted PBMC with a Qiagen kit on a QIAcube, with processing performed in batches of 12 samples.

The immunoSEQ hsTCRB v3.0 assay was used at survey level resolution to sequence the TRB variable region. The target sequencing depth for TRB was roughly 40,000-55,000 T-cell genomes per sample. An Illumina MiSeq with a v3 150-cycle kit was used to sequence the pooled TRB libraries. From the authors' description of their analysis: Repertoire analysis was performed in R inside a reproducible Nextflow workflow that covered QC, data transformation and analysis. Custom analyses were implemented in LymphoSeq2, an R package for AIRR-Seq data exploration. After excluding a handful of samples that yielded fewer than 5000 total TRB sequences, 150 to 200 HIV repertoires remained for analysis. Among the roughly 180 retained HIV repertoires, more than 55 were collected before ART initiation and 120 to 140 after ART initiation. Each repertoire was downsampled to 5000 TRB nucleotide sequences, and summary statistics were averaged across 100 downsampling iterations. The analysis kept only TRB sequences whose CDR3 regions were at least seven amino acids long. A Shannon entropy-derived clonality score and the Gini coefficient were used to measure diversity. In repertoire networks, the top 5000 CDR3 amino acid sequences were linked whenever an edit distance of one separated two sequences. GLIPH2 predicted antigen specificity groups and MHC restriction for TRB CDR3 amino acid sequences. To flag known associations with CMV, EBV, HIV or tissue antigens, CDR3 amino acid sequences were compared against VDJdb and McPAS-TCR. Pre-ART, post-ART and control groups were compared with Wilcoxon signed-rank tests and Holm-Bonferroni correction. TCRdb holds this immuneACCESS table with in-frame rearrangements only. Some clones are missing; in checked studies, unresolved V genes explain under half, and the rest has no known cause. V and J calls and clone size are those listed in that table; D and trimming were worked out from the DNA. In this sample the table shows 20,000 to 25,000 clones, roughly 79% of which occur a single time. Around 11% of the sample comes from the top ten.

The sequence came from a woman between 40 and 50 years old with HIV. The sample in question was unsorted PBMCs, obtained 1.1 years before starting antiretroviral therapy. The V and J genes are TRBV6-6 and TRBJ1-4; TRBD1 lines up with 9 middle nucleotides. The DNA reads TGTGCCAGCAGTTACTGGGACAGGGCTGATGAAAAACTGTTTTTT. It translates to CASSYWDRADEKLFF.